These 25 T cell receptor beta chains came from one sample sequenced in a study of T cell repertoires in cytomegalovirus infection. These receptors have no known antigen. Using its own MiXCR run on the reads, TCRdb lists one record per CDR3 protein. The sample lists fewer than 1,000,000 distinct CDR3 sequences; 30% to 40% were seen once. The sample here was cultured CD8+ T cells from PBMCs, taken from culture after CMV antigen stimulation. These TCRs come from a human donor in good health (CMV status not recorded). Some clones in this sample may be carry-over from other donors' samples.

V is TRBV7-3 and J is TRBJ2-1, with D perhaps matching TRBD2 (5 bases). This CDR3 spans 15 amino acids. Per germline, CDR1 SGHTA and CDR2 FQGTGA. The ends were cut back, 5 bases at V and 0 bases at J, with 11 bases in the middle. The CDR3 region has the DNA TGTGCCAGCAGCAAGGTCCGGGGCTCCTACAATGAGCAGTTCTTC. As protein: CASSKVRGSYNEQFF.

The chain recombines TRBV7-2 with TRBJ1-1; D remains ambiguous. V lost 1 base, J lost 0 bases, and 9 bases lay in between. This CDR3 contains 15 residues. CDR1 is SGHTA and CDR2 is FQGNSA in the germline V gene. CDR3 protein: CASSLGPSLNTEAFF. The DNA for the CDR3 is TGTGCCAGCAGCTTAGGTCCCTCCTTGAACACTGAAGCTTTCTTT.

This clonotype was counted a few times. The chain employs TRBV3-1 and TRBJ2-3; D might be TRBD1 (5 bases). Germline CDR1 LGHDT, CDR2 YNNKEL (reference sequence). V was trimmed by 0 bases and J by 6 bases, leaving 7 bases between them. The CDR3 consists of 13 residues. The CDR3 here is CASSQEGADTQYF. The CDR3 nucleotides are TGTGCCAGCAGCCAAGAAGGGGCGGATACGCAGTATTTT.

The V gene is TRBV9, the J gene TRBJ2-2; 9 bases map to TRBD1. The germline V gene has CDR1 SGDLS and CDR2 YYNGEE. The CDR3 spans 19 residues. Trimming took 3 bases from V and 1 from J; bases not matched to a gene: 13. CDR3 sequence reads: CASSARDRVFRWNTGELFF. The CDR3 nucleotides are TGTGCCAGCAGCGCCCGGGACAGGGTGTTTAGGTGGAACACCGGGGAGCTGTTTTTT.

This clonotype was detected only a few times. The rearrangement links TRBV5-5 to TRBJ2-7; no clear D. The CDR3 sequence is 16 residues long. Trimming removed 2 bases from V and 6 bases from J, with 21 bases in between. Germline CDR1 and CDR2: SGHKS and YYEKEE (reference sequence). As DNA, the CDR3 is TGTGCCAGCAGCTTCTACCTGACCGCACCGGCTGGCGAGCAGTACTTC. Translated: CASSFYLTAPAGEQYF.

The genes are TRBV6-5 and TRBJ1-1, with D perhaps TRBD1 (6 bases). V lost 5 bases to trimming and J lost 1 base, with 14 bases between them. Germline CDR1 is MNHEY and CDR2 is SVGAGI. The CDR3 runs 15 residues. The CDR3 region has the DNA TGTGCCAGCAGTCCCGGGGGGGCAAAGAACACTGAAGCTTTCTTT. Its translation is CASSPGGAKNTEAFF.

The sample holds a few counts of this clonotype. CDR3 residues: CASSPGAPGYNEQFF. In DNA, the CDR3 is TGTGCCAGTAGTCCGGGGGCGCCGGGATACAATGAGCAGTTCTTC. V is TRBV19 and J is TRBJ2-1, with D possibly being TRBD1 or TRBD2 (6 bases each). This CDR3 is built from 15 residues. The V end was cut by 5 bases, the J end by 4 bases, with 15 bases between. CDR1 is LNHDA, CDR2 SQIVND, per germline (reference sequence).

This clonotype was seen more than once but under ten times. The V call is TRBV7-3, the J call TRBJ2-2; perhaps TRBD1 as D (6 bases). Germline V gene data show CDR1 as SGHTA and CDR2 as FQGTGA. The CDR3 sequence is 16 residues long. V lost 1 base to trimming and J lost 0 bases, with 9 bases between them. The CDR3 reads CASSLIGGANTGELFF. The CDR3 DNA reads TGTGCCAGCAGCTTAATTGGGGGCGCGAACACCGGGGAGCTGTTTTTT.

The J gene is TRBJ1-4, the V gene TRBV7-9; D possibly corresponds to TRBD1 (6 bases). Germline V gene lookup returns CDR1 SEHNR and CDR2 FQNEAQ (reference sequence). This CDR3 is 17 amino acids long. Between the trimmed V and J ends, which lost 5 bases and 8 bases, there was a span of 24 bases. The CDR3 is CASSLALGGRFEEKLFF. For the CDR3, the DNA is TGTGCCAGCAGCCTTGCCCTGGGGGGGCGATTTGAGGAAAAACTGTTTTTT.

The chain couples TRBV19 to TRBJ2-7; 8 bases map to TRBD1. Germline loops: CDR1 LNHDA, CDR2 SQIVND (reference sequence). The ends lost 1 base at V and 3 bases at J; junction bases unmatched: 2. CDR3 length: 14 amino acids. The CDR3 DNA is TGTGCCAGTAGTATAGCTGGACAGGGCTACGAGCAGTACTTC. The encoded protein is CASSIAGQGYEQYF.

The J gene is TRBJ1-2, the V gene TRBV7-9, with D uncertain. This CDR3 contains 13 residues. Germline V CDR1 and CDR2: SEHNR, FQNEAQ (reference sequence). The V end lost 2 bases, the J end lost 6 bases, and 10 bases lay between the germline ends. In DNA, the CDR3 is TGTGCCAGCAGCTTAAATAATCTGGATGGCTACACCTTC. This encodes CASSLNNLDGYTF.

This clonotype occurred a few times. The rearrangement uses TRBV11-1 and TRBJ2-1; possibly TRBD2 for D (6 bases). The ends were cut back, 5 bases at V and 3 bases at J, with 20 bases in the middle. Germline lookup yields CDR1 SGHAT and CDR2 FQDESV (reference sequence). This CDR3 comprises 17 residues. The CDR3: CASSLGTGDLFYNEQFF. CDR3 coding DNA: TGTGCCAGCAGCCTCGGGACTGGCGATCTTTTCTACAATGAGCAGTTCTTC.

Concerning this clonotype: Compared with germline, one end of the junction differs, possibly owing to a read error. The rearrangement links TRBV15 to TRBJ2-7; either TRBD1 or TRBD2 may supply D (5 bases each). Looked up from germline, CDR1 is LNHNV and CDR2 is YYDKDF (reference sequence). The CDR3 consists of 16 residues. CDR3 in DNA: TGTGTCACCAGCAGAGTCATTGGGACCTCCGCCTACGAGCAGTACTTC. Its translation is CVTSRVIGTSAYEQYF.

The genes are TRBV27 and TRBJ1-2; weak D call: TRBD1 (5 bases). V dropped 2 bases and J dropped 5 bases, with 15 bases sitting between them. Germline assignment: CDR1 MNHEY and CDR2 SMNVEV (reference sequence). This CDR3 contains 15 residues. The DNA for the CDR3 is TGTGCCAGCAGTTTACACGGAACAGGACTTTATGGCTACACCTTC. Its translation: CASSLHGTGLYGYTF.

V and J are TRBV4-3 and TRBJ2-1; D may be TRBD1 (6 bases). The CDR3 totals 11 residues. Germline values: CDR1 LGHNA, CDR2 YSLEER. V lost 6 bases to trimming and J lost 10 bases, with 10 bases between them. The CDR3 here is CASSRTAEQFF. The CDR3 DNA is TGCGCCAGCAGTCGGACAGCCGAGCAGTTCTTC.

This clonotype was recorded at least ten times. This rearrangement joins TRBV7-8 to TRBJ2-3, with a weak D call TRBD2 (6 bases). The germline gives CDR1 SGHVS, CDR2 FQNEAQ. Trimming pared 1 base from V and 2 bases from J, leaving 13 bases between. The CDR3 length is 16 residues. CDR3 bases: TGTGCCAGCAGCTTAGGGGGCGGGGCTGTCACAGATACGCAGTATTTT. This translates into CASSLGGGAVTDTQYF.

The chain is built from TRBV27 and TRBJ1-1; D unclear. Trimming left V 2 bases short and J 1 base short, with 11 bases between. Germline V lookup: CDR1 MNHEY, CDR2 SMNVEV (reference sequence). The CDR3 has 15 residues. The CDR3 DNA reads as TGTGCCAGCAGTTTACCCGGACGGAAGAACACTGAAGCTTTCTTT. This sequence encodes CASSLPGRKNTEAFF.

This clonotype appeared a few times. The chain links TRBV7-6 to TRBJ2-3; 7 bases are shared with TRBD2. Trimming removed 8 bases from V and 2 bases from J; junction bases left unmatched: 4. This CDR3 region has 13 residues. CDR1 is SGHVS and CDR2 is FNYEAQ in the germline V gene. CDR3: CASLADDTDTQYF. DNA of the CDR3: TGTGCCAGCCTAGCGGACGACACAGATACGCAGTATTTT.

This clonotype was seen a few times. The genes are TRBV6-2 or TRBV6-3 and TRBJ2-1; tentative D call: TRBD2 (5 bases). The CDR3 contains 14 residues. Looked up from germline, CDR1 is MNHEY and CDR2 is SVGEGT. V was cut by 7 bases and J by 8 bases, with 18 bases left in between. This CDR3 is CASTLTVRAYEQFF. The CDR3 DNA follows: TGTGCCAGCACCCTGACTGTGCGGGCTTATGAGCAGTTCTTC.

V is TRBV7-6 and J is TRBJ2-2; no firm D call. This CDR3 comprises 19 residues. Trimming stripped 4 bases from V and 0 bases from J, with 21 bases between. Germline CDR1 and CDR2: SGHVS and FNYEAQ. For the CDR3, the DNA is TGTGCCAGCAGCTCACGCAGCGTGCCCCAGCCCGCGAACACCGGGGAGCTGTTTTTT. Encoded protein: CASSSRSVPQPANTGELFF. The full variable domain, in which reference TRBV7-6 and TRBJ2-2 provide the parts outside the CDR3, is GAGVSQSPRYKVTKRGQDVALRCDPISGHVSLYWYRQALGQGPEFLTYFNYEAQQDKSGLPNDRFSAERPEGSISTLTIQRTEQRDSAMYRCASSSRSVPQPANTGELFFGEGSRLTVL.

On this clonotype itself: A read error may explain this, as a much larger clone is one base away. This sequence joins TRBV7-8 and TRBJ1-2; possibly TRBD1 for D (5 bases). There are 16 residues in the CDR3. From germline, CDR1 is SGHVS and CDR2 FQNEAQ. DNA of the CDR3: TGTACCAGCAGCTTAGCACGGACGGGGCTGGACTATGGCTACACCTTC. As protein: CTSSLARTGLDYGYTF.

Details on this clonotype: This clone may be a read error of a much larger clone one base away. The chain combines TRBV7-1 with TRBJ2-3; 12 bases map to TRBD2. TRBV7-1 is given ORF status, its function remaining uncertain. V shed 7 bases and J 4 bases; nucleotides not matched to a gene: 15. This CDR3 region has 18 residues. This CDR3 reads CASNHPSGTSGHSDTQYF. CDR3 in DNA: TGTGCCAGCAACCATCCTTCCGGGACTAGCGGGCACTCAGATACGCAGTATTTT.

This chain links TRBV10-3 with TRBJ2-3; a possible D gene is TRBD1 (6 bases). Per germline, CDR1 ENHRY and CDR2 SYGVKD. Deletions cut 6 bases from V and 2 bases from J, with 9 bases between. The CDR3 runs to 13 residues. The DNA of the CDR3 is TGTGCCATCAGGGGGACAACCACAGATACGCAGTATTTT. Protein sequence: CAIRGTTTDTQYF.

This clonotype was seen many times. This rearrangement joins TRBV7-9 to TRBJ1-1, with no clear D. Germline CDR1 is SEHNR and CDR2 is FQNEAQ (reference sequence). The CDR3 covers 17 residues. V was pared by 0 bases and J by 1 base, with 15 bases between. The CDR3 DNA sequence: TGTGCCAGCAGCTTAGCGGGGATGGGAGCCAGGAACACTGAAGCTTTCTTT. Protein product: CASSLAGMGARNTEAFF.

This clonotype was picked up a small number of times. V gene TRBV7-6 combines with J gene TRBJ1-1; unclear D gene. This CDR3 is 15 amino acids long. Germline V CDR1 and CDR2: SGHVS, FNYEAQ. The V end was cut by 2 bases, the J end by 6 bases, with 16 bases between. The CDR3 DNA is TGTGCCAGCAGCTTATTGGCCATCCCGGACGCTGAAGCTTTCTTT. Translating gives CASSLLAIPDAEAFF.